This paragraph reports one T cell receptor (beta chain). The record originates from a study of Graves' ophthalmopathy and Graves' hyperthyroidism. Investigators amplified TCR beta CDR3 regions from RNA transcripts. RT-PCR with HTBI primers came first, then second-round multiplex PCR. TCRdb re-called the multiplex PCR reads with MiXCR, one entry per CDR3 protein. Seen here are about 400,000 distinct CDR3 sequences, approximately 15% observed once, and the top ten hold 5.5% to 7%. Trimming pared 2 bases from V and 3 bases from J, leaving 7 bases between. This CDR3 spans 13 amino acids. The source material was peripheral blood. This chain links TRBV12-3 or TRBV12-4 with TRBJ2-5, with D uncertain. The source is a woman between 18 and 30 years old with stable Graves' hyperthyroidism. The CDR3 loop reads CASSLPQEETQYF. CDR3 in DNA: TGTGCCAGCAGTTTACCTCAGGAAGAGACCCAGTACTTC.